Following are 15 T cell receptor beta chains from one sample sequenced in a study of blood T cell repertoires in COVID-19. Method: immunoSEQ multiplex PCR; TCRdb's copy keeps in-frame clones and lacks some. Here the sample spans a few hundred thousand clones, approximately 83% being singletons. The source material was peripheral blood. The receptors originated from a woman aged 55 to 70 with acute or convalescent COVID-19.

V usage is TRBV6-6 and J usage is TRBJ1-1; the D gene is possibly TRBD1 (5 bases). This CDR3 contains 15 residues. Trimming removed 6 bases from V and 3 bases from J, with 17 bases in between. The germline CDR1 and CDR2 sequences are MNHNY and SVGAGI (reference sequence). The DNA for the CDR3 is TGTGCCAGCAGGGGGGTGATCAGGAGGGACACTGAAGCTTTCTTT. It yields the protein CASRGVIRRDTEAFF.

The chain has TRBV19 and TRBJ1-2; 7 bases are shared with TRBD1. Germline V lookup: CDR1 LNHDA, CDR2 SQIVND (reference sequence). V lost 7 bases to trimming and J lost 7 bases; unmatched junction nucleotides: 9. This CDR3 contains 13 residues. The CDR3 sequence is CASTLDRVGGYTF. For the CDR3, the DNA is TGTGCCAGTACCCTCGACAGGGTCGGTGGCTACACCTTC.

This chain joins TRBV4-3 and TRBJ2-1; TRBD1 matches at 7 bases. The ends lost 1 base at V and 4 bases at J; junction bases unmatched: 4. CDR3 length: 15 amino acids. Per the germline V gene, CDR1 is LGHNA and CDR2 is YSLEER. CDR3 sequence (DNA): TGCGCCAGCAGCCAAGGTGGGACAGTTTACAATGAGCAGTTCTTC. It yields the protein CASSQGGTVYNEQFF.

The chain uses TRBV4-2 and TRBJ1-6; TRBD1 aligns across 9 bases. The CDR3 loop spans 17 amino acids. Trimming removed 4 bases from V and 6 bases from J; junction bases left unmatched: 10. Germline V gene data show CDR1 as LGHNA and CDR2 as YNFKEQ. The CDR3 region has the DNA TGTGCCAGCAGCCTCCAGTCGGGGACAGGGAGTAATTCACCCCTCCACTTT. Translating gives CASSLQSGTGSNSPLHF.

The gene calls are TRBV2 and TRBJ2-2, with D possibly TRBD1 on 6 matching bases. CDR1 is SNHLY and CDR2 is FYNNEI in the germline V gene. The ends were cut back, 8 bases at V and 6 bases at J, with 10 bases in the middle. This CDR3 has 12 residues. The CDR3 reads CASSEGAGELFF. The CDR3 DNA reads as TGTGCCAGCTCCGAGGGGGCCGGGGAGCTGTTTTTT.

The chain combines TRBV13 with TRBJ2-1; 7 bases line up with TRBD2. After removal of 2 bases from V and 6 bases from J, the junction contained 1 base not matched to a gene. This CDR3 spans 13 amino acids. Per the germline V gene, CDR1 is PRHDT and CDR2 is FYEKMQ (reference sequence). As DNA, the CDR3 is TGTGCCAGCAGCTTACGCGGGGGCAATGAGCAGTTCTTC. It is translated as CASSLRGGNEQFF.

This chain uses TRBV19 with TRBJ1-6; maybe TRBD1 (5 bases). This CDR3 region has 14 residues. Trimming shortened V by 6 bases and J by 10 bases, and 16 bases separated the two germline ends. Germline lookup yields CDR1 LNHDA and CDR2 SQIVND (reference sequence). The CDR3 is CASSSSGDGSPLHF. The CDR3 bases are TGTGCCAGTAGCAGTAGCGGGGACGGCTCACCCCTCCACTTT.

V usage is TRBV30 and J usage is TRBJ1-2, with D tentatively TRBD1 (5 bases). V lost 8 bases and J lost 2, with 18 bases in between. From germline, CDR1 is GTSNPN and CDR2 SVGIG (reference sequence). The CDR3 length is 14 residues. CDR3 in DNA: TGTGCCAGCGCGAAAGACAGCGCAAACTATGGCTACACCTTC. Protein: CASAKDSANYGYTF.

The V call is TRBV27, the J call TRBJ2-1, with D perhaps TRBD1 (6 bases). There are 14 residues in the CDR3. CDR1 is MNHEY, CDR2 SMNVEV, per germline (reference sequence). Trimming removed 8 bases at V and 6 bases at J, with 17 bases between. Here the CDR3 DNA reads TGTGCCAGCCGGGACATCCTAAGGCCCAATGAGCAGTTCTTC. Amino acid sequence: CASRDILRPNEQFF.

The CDR3 coding sequence is TGTGCCAGCAGTGCCCGGGGGGCTGGGTTCTTC. It specifies CASSARGAGFF. J is TRBJ2-1 and V is TRBV12-3 or TRBV12-4, with D perhaps TRBD2 (7 bases). This CDR3 spans 11 amino acids. Trimming removed 5 bases at V and 15 bases at J, with 14 bases between.

The chain carries TRBV6-6 and TRBJ1-2; 9 bases match TRBD1. With V trimmed by 5 bases and J by 2 bases, 6 bases remained unmatched. The length of the CDR3 is 15 residues. Per the germline V gene, CDR1 is MNHNY and CDR2 is SVGAGI (reference sequence). The CDR3 DNA follows: TGTGCCAGCAGTGTACAGGGGGCATGGAACTATGGCTACACCTTC. Its protein is CASSVQGAWNYGYTF.

CDR3 DNA: TGCAGCGTTGGGGGACTAGCGGGGACCCCCCTGGGTGAGCAGTACTTC. Its protein product is CSVGGLAGTPLGEQYF. The chain links TRBV29-1 to TRBJ2-7, with 13 bases identical to TRBD2. Trimming cost V 4 bases and J 7 bases; bases outside gene matches: 13. The CDR3 totals 16 residues. Germline values: CDR1 SQVTM, CDR2 ANQGSEA.

This clone was observed a single time. This rearrangement joins TRBV3-1 (or the pseudogene TRBV3-2) to TRBJ1-3, with D unresolved. Germline-derived CDR1 and CDR2 are LGHDT and YNNKEL (reference sequence). CDR3 size: 15 residues. Trimming removed 2 bases at V and 2 bases at J, with 10 bases between. CDR3: CASSQSRFTGNTIYF. DNA of the CDR3: TGTGCCAGCAGCCAATCCAGGTTCACTGGAAACACCATATATTTT.

This clone was detected a few times. The chain has TRBV18 and TRBJ2-5; tentative D call: TRBD2 (6 bases). Trimming stripped 3 bases from V and 4 bases from J, with 12 bases between. The CDR3 contains 14 residues. Germline V gene sequence: CDR1 KGHSH, CDR2 LQKENI. CDR3 amino acids: CASSPRRDGETQYF. In nucleotides, the CDR3 is TGTGCCAGCTCACCCAGGAGGGACGGAGAGACCCAGTACTTC.

V and J are TRBV10-2 and TRBJ2-7, with D uncertain. Deletions cut 3 bases from V and 0 bases from J, with 3 bases between. This CDR3 comprises 12 residues. Germline loops: CDR1 WSHSY, CDR2 SAAADI. The DNA of the CDR3 is TGCGCCAGCAGTGATTACTCCTACGAGCAGTACTTC. Amino acids: CASSDYSYEQYF.